The clone carrying this TCR beta chain was found once. This specimen belongs to a study of blood T cell repertoires in COVID-19. About the study: Samples representing acute and convalescent COVID-19 were sourced from the United States, Italy and Spain. T cells, B-cell-depleted T cells, or PBMCs supplied cDNA or gDNA.

This CDR3 region has 13 residues. The germline V and J ends were trimmed by 6 bases and 4 bases, with 12 bases remaining between them. The V gene's germline CDR1 is MNHEY and CDR2 SVGAGI. As originally analysed: Quantification of nucleated cells was approximated via reference gene primer amplification. Assay used: immunoSEQ multiplex PCR; TCRdb lists only in-frame clones, some missing. V, J and clone size derive from that table, while D and trimming were established from the DNA sequence. The table has roughly 110,000 clones, under 95% seen once; the top ten hold roughly 1.2%. The receptor comes from a woman in her twenties or thirties with acute or convalescent COVID-19. The J gene is TRBJ1-1, the V gene TRBV6-5, with D perhaps TRBD1 (5 bases). The source material was peripheral blood. CDR3 nucleotides: TGTGCCAGCAGAGGCAGGGTGGGCACTGAAGCTTTCTTT. Protein: CASRGRVGTEAFF.